The source of this TCR beta chain is a study of CD8+ T cells in alopecia areata (dated by TCRdb to the late 2010s). Broadly, across the study: Treated patients were enrolled in an open-label pilot trial of oral tofacitinib at 5 to 10 mg twice daily for moderate-to-severe alopecia areata. Patients received tofacitinib for 6 to 18 months and were then followed off drug for 6 months to check for delayed response and recurrence. In treated patients, disease severity was measured using the SALT score, which gives the percentage of scalp surface area affected. In both human patients and the C3H/HeJ mouse model, the study applied high-throughput TCRbeta sequencing to look at T cell clonal expansion in alopecia areata. In humans, TCRbeta sequencing was performed on scalp tissue and on sorted CD4+ and CD8+ peripheral blood T cells from healthy controls and from patients with patchy or totalis/universalis alopecia areata. Biopsies were taken from tofacitinib-treated patients at baseline and again at 4 and 24 weeks into treatment, and several of those patients also had a later scalp biopsy. Clonality in the scalp was compared among normal scalp (n=4), patchy alopecia areata scalp (n=8), and alopecia totalis/universalis scalp (n=8). RNA came from the PAXgene miRNA kit for fixed scalp, the miRNeasy kit for PBMCs, and the RNeasy kit for mouse skin. TCRbeta CDR3 regions were amplified by immunoSEQ multiplex PCR using 35 Vbeta forward and 13 Jbeta reverse primers. Findings and caveats that apply to the study as a whole: Unlike mouse skin, which is dominated by gammadelta T cells, normal human skin has resident alphabeta T cells that are also sequenced, and this complicates analysis of the scalp TCR repertoire. Shared TCR sequences between patients were less evident than in mice, which may be partly attributable to HLA diversity in the patient population. Higher clonality and more expanded CD8+ clones were observed in lesional scalp than in normal scalp, particularly in alopecia totalis/universalis, a finding suggestive of antigenic drive. Tofacitinib significantly decreased scalp clonality and the number of expanded CD8+ clones among the top 100 scalp clones. Because the treated cohort was small and included a single nonresponder, larger studies are needed to assess links between baseline CD8+ expansion and response. Many expanded lesional clones persisted in scalp and blood during tofacitinib treatment, which may partly explain relapse after stopping treatment.

From the cysteine through the phenylalanine, the CDR3 covers 11 amino acids. Solely the CDR3 DNA is kept, with 33 bases framed from the first base. Based on the germline V gene, the CDR1 and CDR2 sequences are SQVTM and ANQGSEA. Trimming at the junction amounts to 7 bases on V and 0 bases on J, and the germline ends lie 6 bases apart. On this clone: The target of this receptor is not known. No qualities accompany the bases; no much larger clone lies one base away.

In light of the paper, this sample's time point label describes: 24 weeks on oral tofacitinib. The treatment or condition label of this sample denotes: oral pan-JAK inhibitor, 5-10 mg twice daily. Lesional scalp punch biopsies and peripheral blood were collected from alopecia areata patients. PBMCs were separated by density centrifugation and stained for CD3, CD4 and CD8, after which CD4+ and CD8+ T cells were sorted on a FACSAria. Library creation used the immunoSEQ multiplex PCR assay. RNA was extracted from all samples and reverse transcribed into cDNA as template for TCR sequencing. SuperScript III was used for first-strand cDNA synthesis, primed with a 2:1 mix of oligo-dT and random hexamers. A synthetic immune receptor repertoire was used to gauge amplification bias, and whatever bias remained was removed computationally. In the original analysis: After raw reads were preprocessed to remove errors, the CDR3 was defined following IMGT conventions as running from the conserved cysteine to phenylalanine. To get clonality, Shannon entropy was normalized by log2 of the number of productive unique TCRs and the result was subtracted from 1. CD4 or CD8 identity of scalp clones was inferred by cross-referencing scalp TCRbeta sequences with sorted blood CD4 and CD8 repertoires. Entries here come from immuneACCESS through TCRdb and include only in-frame sequences with V and J called. Some clones fail to appear in such tables; in the studies checked, an unresolved V gene covers under half of the shortfall, and the cause of the remainder is unknown. That table is the source of V, J and clone size, and D and trimming were worked out from the DNA. The sample table contains 90,000 to 130,000 clones; only one count was recorded for around 50% of them. Approximately 12% of the sample is held by the ten biggest clonotypes.

This TCR was recovered from a human donor with alopecia areata. Source: CD8+ T cells sorted from blood, taken at week 24, from a patient treated with tofacitinib. The chain is encoded by TRBV29-1 joined to TRBJ1-1; the D gene cannot be named for sure. The DNA sequence is TGCAGCGATGCCGTGAACACTGAAGCTTTCTTT. This encodes CSDAVNTEAFF. With all but the CDR3 taken from the reference TRBV29-1 and TRBJ1-1 genes, the full variable domain is: SAVISQKPSRDICQRGTSLTIQCQVDSQVTMMFWYRQQPGQSLTLIATANQGSEATYESGFVIDKFPISRPNLTFSTLTVSNMSPEDSSIYLCSDAVNTEAFFGQGTRLTVV.